This T cell receptor (beta chain) appears in the sequencing data of a study of Graves' ophthalmopathy and Graves' hyperthyroidism. Study-wide background: There was a collection of peripheral blood at initial diagnosis, before any treatment.

Amplification of the TCR beta CDR3 regions used RNA transcripts (as template). RT-PCR with HTBI primers came first, then second-round multiplex PCR. In TCRdb, the multiplex PCR reads were re-called with MiXCR into one record per CDR3 protein. The table lists roughly 300,000 distinct CDR3 sequences, about a sixth of them singletons. Fresh peripheral blood (approximately 9.2 ml) yielded the PBMCs. This clonotype was picked up many times. V dropped 2 bases and J dropped 0 bases, with 11 bases sitting between them. Per the germline V gene, CDR1 is SGHTA and CDR2 is FQGNSA. The CDR3 spans 15 residues. This TCR came from an adult man with Graves' ophthalmopathy. The V gene is TRBV7-2, the J gene TRBJ2-7; maybe TRBD2 (5 bases). Material: peripheral blood. In DNA form, the CDR3 reads TGTGCCAGCAGCTTAAGCGGATCCGGCTCCTACGAGCAGTACTTC. The encoded protein is CASSLSGSGSYEQYF.